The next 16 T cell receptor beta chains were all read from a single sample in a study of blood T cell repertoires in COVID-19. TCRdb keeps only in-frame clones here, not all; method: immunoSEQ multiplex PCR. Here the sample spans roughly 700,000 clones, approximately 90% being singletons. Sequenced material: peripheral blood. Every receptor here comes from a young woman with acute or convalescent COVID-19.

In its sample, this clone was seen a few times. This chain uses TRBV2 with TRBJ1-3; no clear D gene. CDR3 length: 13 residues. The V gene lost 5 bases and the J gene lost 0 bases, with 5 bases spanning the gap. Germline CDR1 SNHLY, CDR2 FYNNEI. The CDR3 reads CASSIYSGNTIYF. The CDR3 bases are TGTGCCAGCAGTATATACTCTGGAAACACCATATATTTT.

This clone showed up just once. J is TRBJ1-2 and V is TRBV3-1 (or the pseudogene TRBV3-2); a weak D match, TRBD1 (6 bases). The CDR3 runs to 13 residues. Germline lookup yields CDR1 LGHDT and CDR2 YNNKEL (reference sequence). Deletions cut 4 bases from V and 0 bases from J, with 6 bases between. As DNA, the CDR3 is TGTGCCAGCAGCCCAGGGGCTAACTATGGCTACACCTTC. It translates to CASSPGANYGYTF.

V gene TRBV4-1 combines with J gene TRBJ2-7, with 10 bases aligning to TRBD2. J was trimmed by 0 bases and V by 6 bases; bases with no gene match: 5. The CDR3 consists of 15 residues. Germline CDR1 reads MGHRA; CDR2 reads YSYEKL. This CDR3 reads CASRIASGGSYEQYF. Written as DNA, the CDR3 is TGCGCCAGCAGAATCGCTAGCGGGGGCTCCTACGAGCAGTACTTC.

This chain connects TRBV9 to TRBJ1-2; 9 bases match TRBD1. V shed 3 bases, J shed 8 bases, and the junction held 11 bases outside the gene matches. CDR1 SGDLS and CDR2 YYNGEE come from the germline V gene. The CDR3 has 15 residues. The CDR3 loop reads CASSATGGLLDGYTF. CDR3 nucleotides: TGTGCCAGCAGCGCCACAGGGGGCCTGCTCGACGGCTACACCTTC.

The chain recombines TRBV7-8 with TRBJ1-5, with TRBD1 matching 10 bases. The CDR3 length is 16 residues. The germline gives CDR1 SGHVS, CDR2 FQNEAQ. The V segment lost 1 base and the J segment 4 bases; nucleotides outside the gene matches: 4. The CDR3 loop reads CASSLGDRGANQPQHF. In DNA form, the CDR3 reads TGTGCCAGCAGCTTAGGGGACAGGGGCGCGAATCAGCCCCAGCATTTT. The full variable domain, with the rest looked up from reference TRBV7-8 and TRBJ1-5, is GAGVSQSPRYKVAKRGQDVALRCDPISGHVSLFWYQQALGQGPEFLTYFQNEAQLDKSGLPSDRFFAERPEGSVSTLKIQRTQQEDSAVYLCASSLGDRGANQPQHFGDGTRLSIL.

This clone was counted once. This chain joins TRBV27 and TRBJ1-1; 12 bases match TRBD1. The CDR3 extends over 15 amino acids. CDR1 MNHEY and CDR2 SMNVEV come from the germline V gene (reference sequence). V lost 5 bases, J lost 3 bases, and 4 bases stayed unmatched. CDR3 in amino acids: CASSPGQGAHTEAFF. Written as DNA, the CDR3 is TGTGCCAGCAGTCCGGGACAGGGGGCGCACACTGAAGCTTTCTTT.

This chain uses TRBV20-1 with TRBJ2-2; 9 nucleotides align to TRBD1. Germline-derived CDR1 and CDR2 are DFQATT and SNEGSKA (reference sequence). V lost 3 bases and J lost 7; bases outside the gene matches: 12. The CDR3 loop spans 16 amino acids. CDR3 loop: CSASSADRGLHGELFF. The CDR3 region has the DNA TGCAGTGCTAGTTCGGCGGACAGGGGTTTGCACGGGGAGCTGTTTTTT.

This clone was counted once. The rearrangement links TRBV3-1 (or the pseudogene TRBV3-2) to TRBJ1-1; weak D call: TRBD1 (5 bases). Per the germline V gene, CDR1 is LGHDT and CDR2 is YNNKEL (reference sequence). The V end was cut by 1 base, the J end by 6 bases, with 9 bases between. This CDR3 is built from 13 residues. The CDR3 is CASSQGRGSEAFF. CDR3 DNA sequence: TGTGCCAGCAGCCAAGGAAGGGGATCTGAAGCTTTCTTT.

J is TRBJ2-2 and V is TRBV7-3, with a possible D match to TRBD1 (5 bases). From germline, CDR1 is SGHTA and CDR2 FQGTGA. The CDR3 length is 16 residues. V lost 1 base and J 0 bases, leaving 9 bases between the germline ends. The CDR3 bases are TGTGCCAGCAGCTTAAGACAGACATCGAACACCGGGGAGCTGTTTTTT. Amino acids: CASSLRQTSNTGELFF.

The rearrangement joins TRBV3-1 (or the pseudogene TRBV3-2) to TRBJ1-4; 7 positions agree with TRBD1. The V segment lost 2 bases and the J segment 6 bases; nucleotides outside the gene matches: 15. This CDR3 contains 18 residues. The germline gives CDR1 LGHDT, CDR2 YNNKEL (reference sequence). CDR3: CASSQPRQGTVLDEKLFF. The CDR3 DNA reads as TGTGCCAGCAGCCAACCCAGACAGGGAACGGTACTCGATGAAAAACTGTTTTTT.

The DNA for the CDR3 is TGTGCCAGCAGGAGTACTGGAAACACCATATATTTT. This gives the protein CASRSTGNTIYF. The genes are TRBV27 and TRBJ1-3; no definite D call. The CDR3 contains 12 residues. Germline V gives CDR1 MNHEY, CDR2 SMNVEV (reference sequence). Trimming left V 6 bases short and J 2 bases short, with 5 bases between.

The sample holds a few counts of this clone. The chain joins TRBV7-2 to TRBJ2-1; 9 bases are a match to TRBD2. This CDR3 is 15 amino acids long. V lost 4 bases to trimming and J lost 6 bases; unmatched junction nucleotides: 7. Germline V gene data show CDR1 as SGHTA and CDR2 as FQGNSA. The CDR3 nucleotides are TGTGCCAGCAGCTCGACGGGACTAGCTAGCAATGAGCAGTTCTTC. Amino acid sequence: CASSSTGLASNEQFF.

Here the CDR3 reads CATSQGQGYTEAFF. The CDR3 region has the DNA TGTGCCACCAGTCAAGGCCAGGGCTACACTGAAGCTTTCTTT. This chain links TRBV24-1 with TRBJ1-1, with D possibly TRBD1 on 5 matching bases. Trimming shortened V by 6 bases and J by 3 bases, and 13 bases separated the two germline ends. The germline V gene encodes CDR1 KGHDR and CDR2 SFDVKD. The CDR3 is made up of 14 amino acids.

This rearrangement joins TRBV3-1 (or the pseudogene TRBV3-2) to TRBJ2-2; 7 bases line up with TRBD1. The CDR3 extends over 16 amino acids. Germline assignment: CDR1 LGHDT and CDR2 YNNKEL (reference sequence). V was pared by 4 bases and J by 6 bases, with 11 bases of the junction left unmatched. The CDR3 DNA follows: TGTGCCAGCAGCCCCCTAGGGGGACAGTGCTCCGGGGAGCTGTTTTTT. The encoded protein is CASSPLGGQCSGELFF.

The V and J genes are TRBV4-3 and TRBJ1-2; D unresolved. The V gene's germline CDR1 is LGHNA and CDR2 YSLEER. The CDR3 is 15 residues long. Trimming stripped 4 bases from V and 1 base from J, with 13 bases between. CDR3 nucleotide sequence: TGCGCCAGCAGCCGCGGCGGCTCCAGTAACTATGGCTACACCTTC. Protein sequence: CASSRGGSSNYGYTF.

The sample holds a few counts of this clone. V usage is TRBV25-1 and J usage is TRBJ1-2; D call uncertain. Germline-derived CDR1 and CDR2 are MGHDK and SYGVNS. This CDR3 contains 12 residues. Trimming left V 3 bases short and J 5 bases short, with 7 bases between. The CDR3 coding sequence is TGTGCCAGCAGTGATCCGGGGTATGGCTACACCTTC. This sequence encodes CASSDPGYGYTF.